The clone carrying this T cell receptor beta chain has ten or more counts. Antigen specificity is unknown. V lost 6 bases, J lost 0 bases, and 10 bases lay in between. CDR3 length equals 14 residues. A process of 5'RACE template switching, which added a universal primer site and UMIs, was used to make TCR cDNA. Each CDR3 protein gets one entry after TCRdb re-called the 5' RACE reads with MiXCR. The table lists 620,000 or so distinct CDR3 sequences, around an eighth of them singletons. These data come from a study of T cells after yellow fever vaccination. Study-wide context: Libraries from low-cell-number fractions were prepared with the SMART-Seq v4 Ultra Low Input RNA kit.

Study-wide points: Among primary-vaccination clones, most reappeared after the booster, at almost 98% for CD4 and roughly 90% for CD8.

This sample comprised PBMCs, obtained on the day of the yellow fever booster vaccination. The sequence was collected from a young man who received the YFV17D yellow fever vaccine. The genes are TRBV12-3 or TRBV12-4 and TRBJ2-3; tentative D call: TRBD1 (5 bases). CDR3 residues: CASSQGTSTDTQYF. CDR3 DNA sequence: TGTGCCAGCAGCCAGGGAACTAGCACAGATACGCAGTATTTT.